Following are 18 T cell receptor beta chains from one sample sequenced in a study of CD8 T cells in Susac syndrome. Random-hexamer reverse transcription was applied to roughly 0.5 to 1 ug RNA. Each CDR3 protein gets one entry after TCRdb re-called the immunoSEQ multiplex PCR reads with MiXCR. The table shows 170,000 or so distinct CDR3 sequences, with more than 95% occurring only once. Input material: CD4+ T cells from PBMCs. All receptors derive from a human donor with Susac syndrome.

The chain is built from TRBV29-1 and TRBJ1-4; tentative D call: TRBD1 (5 bases). CDR3 length equals 12 residues. CDR1 is SQVTM, CDR2 ANQGSEA, per germline. V was shortened by 5 bases and J by 7 bases, with 11 bases between the two germline ends. CDR3 sequence (DNA): TGCAGCGTTAGGCAGGGAGGTGAAAAACTGTTTTTT. This sequence encodes CSVRQGGEKLFF.

V gene TRBV5-1 combines with J gene TRBJ2-1; 9 bases align to TRBD1. CDR3 length equals 12 residues. CDR1 SGHRS and CDR2 YFSETQ come from the germline V gene. With 3 bases clipped from V and 10 bases from J, the junction kept 2 bases outside the gene matches. CDR3 loop: CASSSQGAEQFF. CDR3 coding DNA: TGCGCCAGCAGCTCACAGGGGGCCGAGCAGTTCTTC.

This chain connects TRBV5-4 to TRBJ2-5; possibly TRBD1 or TRBD2 for D (5 bases each). Trimming removed 6 bases from V and 4 bases from J, with 13 bases in between. CDR1 SGHNT and CDR2 YYREEE come from the germline V gene (reference sequence). CDR3 length equals 13 residues. The CDR3 coding sequence is TGTGCCAGCAACCCTGGGGGTCGAGAGACCCAGTACTTC. This encodes CASNPGGRETQYF.

This chain connects TRBV15 to TRBJ2-2; 7 nucleotides align to TRBD2. Germline trimming cut 5 bases from V and 0 bases from J; bases unmatched to any gene: 6. CDR3 length: 16 residues. The germline gives CDR1 LNHNV, CDR2 YYDKDF (reference sequence). The CDR3 coding sequence is TGTGCCACCAGCGATAGCGGGCCAGCGAACACCGGGGAGCTGTTTTTT. Protein sequence: CATSDSGPANTGELFF. The full variable domain, its missing parts supplied by reference TRBV15 and TRBJ2-2, is DAMVIQNPRYQVTQFGKPVTLSCSQTLNHNVMYWYQQKSSQAPKLLFHYYDKDFNNEADTPDNFQSRRPNTSFCFLDIRSPGLGDTAMYLCATSDSGPANTGELFFGEGSRLTVL.

The genes are TRBV29-1 and TRBJ2-7; 11 bases map to TRBD2. This CDR3 region has 17 residues. V was pared by 6 bases and J by 9 bases, with 22 bases of the junction left unmatched. Germline V gene lookup returns CDR1 SQVTM and CDR2 ANQGSEA. CDR3 region: CSVWLAGGTTPPGGQYF. DNA of the CDR3: TGCAGCGTATGGCTAGCGGGAGGCACTACACCCCCCGGGGGGCAGTACTTC.

The genes are TRBV20-1 and TRBJ2-7; no clear D. The CDR3 spans 15 residues. Germline-derived CDR1 and CDR2 are DFQATT and SNEGSKA (reference sequence). V gave up 0 bases and J gave up 3 bases, with 15 bases separating them. CDR3 DNA sequence: TGCAGTGCTAGAGATAACTTTAGGGCAGTCTACGAGCAGTACTTC. Its translation: CSARDNFRAVYEQYF.

This clonotype was detected only once. The chain has TRBV4-1 and TRBJ2-7, with TRBD2 matching over 9 bases. With V trimmed by 2 bases and J by 3 bases, 8 bases remained unmatched. Germline loops: CDR1 MGHRA, CDR2 YSYEKL. The CDR3 runs 16 residues. CDR3 sequence reads: CASSQIGAGGGYEQYF. CDR3 nucleotides: TGCGCCAGCAGCCAAATTGGAGCGGGAGGAGGCTACGAGCAGTACTTC.

The chain links TRBV19 to TRBJ1-1, with D hard to call. Per germline, CDR1 LNHDA and CDR2 SQIVND (reference sequence). Trimming pared 4 bases from V and 6 bases from J, leaving 15 bases between. This CDR3 comprises 14 residues. The CDR3 nucleotides read TGTGCCAGTAGTACCCCAGTAGGGATGGCTGAAGCTTTCTTT. Translating gives CASSTPVGMAEAFF.

The chain employs TRBV7-2 and TRBJ1-2, with D unclear. Trimming removed 1 base at V and 7 bases at J, with 10 bases between. Per the germline V gene, CDR1 is SGHTA and CDR2 is FQGNSA. The CDR3 has 13 amino acids. DNA of the CDR3: TGTGCCAGCAGCTTAGACGGGGTTAGTGGCTACACCTTC. Translation gives CASSLDGVSGYTF.

The chain carries TRBV12-3 or TRBV12-4 and TRBJ2-5; a possible D gene is TRBD1 (6 bases). Trimming stripped 5 bases from V and 5 bases from J, with 12 bases between. The CDR3 has 13 residues. CDR3: CASSRQVQETQYF. In nucleotides, the CDR3 is TGTGCCAGCAGTAGACAGGTACAGGAGACCCAGTACTTC.

J is TRBJ2-1 and V is TRBV28; D is unresolved. The CDR3 runs to 12 residues. V lost 3 bases to trimming and J lost 6 bases, with 6 bases between them. Germline V gene sequence: CDR1 MDHEN, CDR2 SYDVKM. The CDR3 sequence is CASSFLFNEQFF. The CDR3 DNA is TGTGCCAGCAGTTTTTTATTCAATGAGCAGTTCTTC.

J is TRBJ2-7 and V is TRBV30; no definite D call. Germline CDR1 and CDR2: GTSNPN and SVGIG (reference sequence). The CDR3 is 14 residues long. Trimming shortened V by 2 bases and J by 2 bases, and 13 bases separated the two germline ends. The CDR3 region has the DNA TGTGCCTGGAGTTTCCGGGCTACTACCTACGAGCAGTACTTC. It translates to CAWSFRATTYEQYF.

The V and J genes are TRBV12-5 and TRBJ1-1; TRBD1 is a possible D gene (5 bases). CDR1 and CDR2 (germline): LGHNT, FRNRAP. The V gene lost 7 bases and the J gene lost 1 base, with 16 bases spanning the gap. This CDR3 has 15 residues. CDR3 sequence (DNA): TGTGCTAGTGTCCCAGGTGGGACGGCGAACACTGAAGCTTTCTTT. Its translation is CASVPGGTANTEAFF.

The chain uses TRBV24-1 and TRBJ2-1, with TRBD2 matching over 12 bases. Per the germline V gene, CDR1 is KGHDR and CDR2 is SFDVKD. Trimming took 1 base from V and 9 from J; bases not matched to a gene: 6. CDR3 length equals 16 residues. The CDR3 reads CATSDFTSGRKGEQFF. CDR3 bases: TGTGCCACCAGTGATTTCACTAGCGGGAGGAAGGGTGAGCAGTTCTTC.

The chain joins TRBV20-1 to TRBJ2-2; tentatively, D is TRBD1 (5 bases). The CDR3 totals 16 residues. The germline V gene encodes CDR1 DFQATT and CDR2 SNEGSKA (reference sequence). Trimming shortened V by 6 bases and J by 2 bases, and 19 bases separated the two germline ends. CDR3 loop: CSAITQHRGNTGELFF. In DNA, the CDR3 is TGCAGTGCCATAACCCAACATAGGGGTAACACCGGGGAGCTGTTTTTT.

The rearrangement joins TRBV9 to TRBJ1-2; D unresolved. The CDR3 loop spans 14 amino acids. Germline V gene lookup returns CDR1 SGDLS and CDR2 YYNGEE. V lost 3 bases and J 5 bases, leaving 14 bases between the germline ends. CDR3 sequence: CASSGFVGGYGYTF. CDR3 in DNA: TGTGCCAGCAGCGGATTCGTCGGTGGGTATGGCTACACCTTC.

The chain is built from TRBV20-1 and TRBJ2-1, with TRBD2 matching over 9 bases. The germline V gene has CDR1 DFQATT and CDR2 SNEGSKA (reference sequence). V was clipped by 3 bases and J by 4 bases; unmatched bases: 7. CDR3 length equals 15 residues. CDR3 sequence (DNA): TGCAGTGCTAGGACTAGCGGTGGACAATACAATGAGCAGTTCTTC. Its protein is CSARTSGGQYNEQFF.

This clonotype has a single count. V is TRBV12-3 or TRBV12-4 and J is TRBJ2-7; tentatively, D is TRBD1 (5 bases). Trimming pared 5 bases from V and 0 bases from J, leaving 14 bases between. The CDR3 covers 15 residues. CDR3 sequence reads: CASSQGRSSSYEQYF. The CDR3, as DNA: TGTGCCAGCAGTCAGGGCCGCTCGAGCTCCTACGAGCAGTACTTC.